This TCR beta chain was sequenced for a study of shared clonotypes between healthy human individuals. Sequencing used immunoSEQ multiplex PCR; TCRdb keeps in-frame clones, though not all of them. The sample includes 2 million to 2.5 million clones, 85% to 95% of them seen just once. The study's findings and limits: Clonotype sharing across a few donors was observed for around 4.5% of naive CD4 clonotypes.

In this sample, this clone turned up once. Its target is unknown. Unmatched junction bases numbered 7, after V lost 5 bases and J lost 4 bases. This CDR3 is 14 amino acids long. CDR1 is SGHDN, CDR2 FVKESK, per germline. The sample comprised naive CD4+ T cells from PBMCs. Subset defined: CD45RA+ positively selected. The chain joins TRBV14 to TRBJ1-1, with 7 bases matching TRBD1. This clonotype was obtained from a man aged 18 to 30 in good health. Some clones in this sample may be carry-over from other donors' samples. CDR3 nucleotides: TGTGCCAGCAGCTATCGGGACAGCAGCACTGAAGCTTTCTTT. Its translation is CASSYRDSSTEAFF.